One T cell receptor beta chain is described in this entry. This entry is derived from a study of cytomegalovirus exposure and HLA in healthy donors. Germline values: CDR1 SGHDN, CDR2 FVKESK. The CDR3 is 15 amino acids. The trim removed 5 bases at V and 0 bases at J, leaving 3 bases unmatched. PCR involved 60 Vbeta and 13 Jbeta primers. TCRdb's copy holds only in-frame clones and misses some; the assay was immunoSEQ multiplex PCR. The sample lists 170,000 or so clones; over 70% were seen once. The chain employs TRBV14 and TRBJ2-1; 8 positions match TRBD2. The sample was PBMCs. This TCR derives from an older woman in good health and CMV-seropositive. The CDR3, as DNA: TGTGCCAGCAGCGACGGGACTAGCTCCTACAATGAGCAGTTCTTC. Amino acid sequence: CASSDGTSSYNEQFF. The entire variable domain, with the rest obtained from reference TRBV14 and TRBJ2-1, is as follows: EAGVTQFPSHSVIEKGQTVTLRCDPISGHDNLYWYRRVMGKEIKFLLHFVKESKQDESGMPNNRFLAERTGGTYSTLKVQPAELEDSGVYFCASSDGTSSYNEQFFGPGTRLTVL.